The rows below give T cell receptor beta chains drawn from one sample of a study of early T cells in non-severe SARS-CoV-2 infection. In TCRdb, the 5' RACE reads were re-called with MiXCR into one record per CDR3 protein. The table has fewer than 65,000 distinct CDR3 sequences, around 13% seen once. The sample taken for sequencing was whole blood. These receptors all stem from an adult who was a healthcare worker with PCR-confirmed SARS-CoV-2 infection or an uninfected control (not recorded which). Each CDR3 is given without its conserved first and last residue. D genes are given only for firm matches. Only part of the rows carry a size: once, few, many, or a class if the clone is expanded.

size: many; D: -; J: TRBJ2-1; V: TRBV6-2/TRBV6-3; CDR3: ASSTDYNEQF
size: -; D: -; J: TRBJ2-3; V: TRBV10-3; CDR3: AISDDTDTQY
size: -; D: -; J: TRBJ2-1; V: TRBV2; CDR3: ASNEGGALNEQF
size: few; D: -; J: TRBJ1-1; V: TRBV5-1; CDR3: ASSLRGGVQPNTEAF
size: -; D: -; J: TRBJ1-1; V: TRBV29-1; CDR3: SGVIWNTETF
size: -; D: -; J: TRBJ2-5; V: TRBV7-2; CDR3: ASSLRRGETQY
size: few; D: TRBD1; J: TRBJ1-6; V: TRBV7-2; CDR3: ASSLVGQGGSPLH
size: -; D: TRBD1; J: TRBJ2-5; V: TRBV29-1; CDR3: SVAGTGTPQETQY
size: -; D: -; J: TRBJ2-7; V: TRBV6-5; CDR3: ASSYFGGRDEQY
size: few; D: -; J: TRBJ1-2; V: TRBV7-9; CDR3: ASSPSSTAGYGYT
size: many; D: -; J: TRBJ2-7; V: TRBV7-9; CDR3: ASSNSRRAYEQY
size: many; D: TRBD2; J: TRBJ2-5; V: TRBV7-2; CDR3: ASSRGGSGLIQETQY
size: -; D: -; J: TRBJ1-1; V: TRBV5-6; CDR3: ASSLPSLGNTEAF
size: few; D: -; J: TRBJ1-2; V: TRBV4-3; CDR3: ASSQDLGGSNYGYT
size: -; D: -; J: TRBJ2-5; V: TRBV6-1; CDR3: ASSIEGGISQETQY
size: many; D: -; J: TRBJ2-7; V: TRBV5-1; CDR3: ASSLGRAGMTYEQY
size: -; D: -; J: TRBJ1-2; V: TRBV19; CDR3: ASSTRTVVSYGYT
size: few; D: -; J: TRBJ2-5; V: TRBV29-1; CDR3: SVDGTGKTQY
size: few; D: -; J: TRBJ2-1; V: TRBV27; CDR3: ASSAPSGSNEQF
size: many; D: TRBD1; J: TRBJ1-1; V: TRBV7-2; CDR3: ASSPGQAWPEAF
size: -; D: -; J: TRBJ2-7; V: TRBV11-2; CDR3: ASSPLSGRVYEQY
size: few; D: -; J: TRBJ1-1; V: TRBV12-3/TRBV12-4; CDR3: ASSSRPTGFTEAF
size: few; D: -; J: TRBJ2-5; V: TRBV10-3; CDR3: AISSPPRDSQETQY
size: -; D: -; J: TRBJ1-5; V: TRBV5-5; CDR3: ASSAQGSGPNQPQH
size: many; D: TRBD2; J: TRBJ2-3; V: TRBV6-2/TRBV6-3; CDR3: ASLTGGLSDTQY
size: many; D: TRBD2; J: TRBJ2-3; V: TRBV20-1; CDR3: SASRLAGGTDTQY
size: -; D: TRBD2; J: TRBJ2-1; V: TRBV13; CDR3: ASTPRGDAYNEQF
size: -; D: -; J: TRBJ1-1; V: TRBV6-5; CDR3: ASRADVQRNTEAF
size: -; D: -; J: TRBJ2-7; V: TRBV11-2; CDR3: ASSLDPGRIYEQY
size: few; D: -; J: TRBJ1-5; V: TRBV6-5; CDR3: ASRPGLLNSNQPQH
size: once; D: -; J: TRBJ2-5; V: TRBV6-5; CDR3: ASSYVEQETQY
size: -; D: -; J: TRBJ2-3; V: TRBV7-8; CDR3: ASSSNMADTQY
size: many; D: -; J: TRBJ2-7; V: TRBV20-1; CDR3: SALMRGDEQY
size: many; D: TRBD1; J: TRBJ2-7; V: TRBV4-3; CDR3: ASSQDWTGGDPYEQY
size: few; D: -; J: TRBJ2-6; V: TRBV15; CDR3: ATSRSGSGANVLT
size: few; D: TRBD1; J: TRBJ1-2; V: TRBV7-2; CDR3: ASGTEYGYT
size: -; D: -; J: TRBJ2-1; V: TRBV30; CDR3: AWRGGQF
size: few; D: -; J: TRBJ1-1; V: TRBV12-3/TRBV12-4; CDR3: ASSLFGSRIGAF
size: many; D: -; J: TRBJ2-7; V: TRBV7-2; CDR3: ASSFTRVGYEQY
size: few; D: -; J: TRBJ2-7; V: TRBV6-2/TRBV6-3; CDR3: ASRAGRSNEQY
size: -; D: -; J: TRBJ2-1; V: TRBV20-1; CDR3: SAGTLAGYNEQF
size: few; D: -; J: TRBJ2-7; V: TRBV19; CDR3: ASSIVGFEQH
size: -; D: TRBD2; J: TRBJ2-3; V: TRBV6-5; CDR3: ASSYRAGGSADTQY